This T cell receptor beta chain was sequenced in a study of T cells in Graves' hyperthyroidism and ophthalmopathy. On this clonotype itself: Antigen: not known.

General study findings and limits: A model of 13 V-J features distinguished ophthalmopathy from stable hyperthyroidism.

The TCR beta CDR3 regions underwent amplification using RNA transcripts as the source. With the HTBI primer set, the TCR CDR3 went through a first round of RT-PCR. TCRdb reprocessed the multiplex PCR reads via MiXCR and lists one record per CDR3 protein. The table has 550,000 to 850,000 distinct CDR3 sequences, over 15% seen once. This CDR3 has 14 amino acids. The germline V and J ends were trimmed by 0 bases and 3 bases, with 9 bases remaining between them. From germline, CDR1 is SGHRS and CDR2 YFSETQ. The sample consisted of blood. V is TRBV5-1 and J is TRBJ2-5, with unresolved D. The sequence was obtained from a woman aged 50 to 60 with Graves' hyperthyroidism that later progressed to Graves' ophthalmopathy. The CDR3 DNA sequence: TGCGCCAGCAGCTTGGCTCTCAATAAAGAGACCCAGTACTTC. Translation gives CASSLALNKETQYF.